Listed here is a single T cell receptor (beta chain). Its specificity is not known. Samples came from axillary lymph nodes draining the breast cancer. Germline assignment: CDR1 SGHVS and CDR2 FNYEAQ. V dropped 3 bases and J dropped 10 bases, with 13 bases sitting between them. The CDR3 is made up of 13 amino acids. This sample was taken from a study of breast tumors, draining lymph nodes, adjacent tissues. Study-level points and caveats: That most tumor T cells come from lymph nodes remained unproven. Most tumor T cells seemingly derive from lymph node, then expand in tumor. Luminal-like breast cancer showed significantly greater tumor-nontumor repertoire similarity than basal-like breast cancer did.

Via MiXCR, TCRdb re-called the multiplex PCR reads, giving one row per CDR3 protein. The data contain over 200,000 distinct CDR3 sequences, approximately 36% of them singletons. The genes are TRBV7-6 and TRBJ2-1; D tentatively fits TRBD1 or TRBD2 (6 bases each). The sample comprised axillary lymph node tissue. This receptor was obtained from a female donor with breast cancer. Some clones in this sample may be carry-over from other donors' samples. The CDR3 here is CASSLGGADEQFF. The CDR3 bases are TGTGCCAGCAGCTTGGGGGGCGCTGACGAGCAGTTCTTC.